Following are 30 T cell receptor beta chains from one sample sequenced in a study of blood T cell repertoires in COVID-19 (dated by TCRdb to 2019 to 2021). Preparation of the library involved the immunoSEQ multiplex PCR assay. TCRdb's version of the immuneACCESS table is confined to in-frame rearrangements and falls short of the full clone set. An unresolved V gene accounts for under half of the shortfall where checked; the remainder is of unknown origin. The table for this sample lists fewer than 300,000 clones; approximately 87% of them were counted only once. Around 2.6% of the sample rests with the top ten. The sequencing input was peripheral blood. The receptors here all came from a woman in her 70s with active or convalescent COVID-19.

This clone came up many times. The genes are TRBV18 and TRBJ2-1; 12 bases line up with TRBD2. This CDR3 is built from 16 residues. The V and J ends lost 5 bases and 8 bases, in that order; junction bases with no gene match: 10. The germline V gene has CDR1 KGHSH and CDR2 LQKENI. The CDR3 is CASSSGTSGWLDEQFF. The DNA for the CDR3 is TGTGCCAGCTCAAGCGGGACTAGCGGGTGGTTGGATGAGCAGTTCTTC.

In this sample, this clone turned up a few times. This chain uses TRBV5-1 with TRBJ2-7; TRBD1 agrees at 8 bases. CDR1 is SGHRS and CDR2 is YFSETQ in the germline V gene. The CDR3 is 15 amino acids. V lost 4 bases and J lost 6; bases outside the gene matches: 12. CDR3 loop: CASSPGQGRSTEQYF. CDR3 nucleotides: TGCGCCAGCAGCCCTGGACAGGGACGGTCTACCGAGCAGTACTTC.

This chain joins TRBV7-8 and TRBJ1-2; possibly TRBD1 for D (5 bases). Trimming left V 2 bases short and J 2 bases short, with 9 bases between. The CDR3 has 14 residues. Germline CDR1 is SGHVS and CDR2 is FQNEAQ. The CDR3 DNA reads as TGTGCCAGCAGCTTAATGGGGGGGAACTATGGCTACACCTTC. Its translation is CASSLMGGNYGYTF.

The genes are TRBV7-2 and TRBJ2-3; no reliable D call. CDR1 SGHTA and CDR2 FQGNSA come from the germline V gene. The CDR3 totals 16 residues. The V end lost 3 bases, the J end lost 0 bases, and 13 bases lay between the germline ends. The CDR3 sequence is CASSLRRSTSTDTQYF. CDR3 nucleotide sequence: TGTGCCAGCAGCTTGAGGAGATCCACTAGCACAGATACGCAGTATTTT. Drawing the rest from reference TRBV7-2 and TRBJ2-3, the complete variable domain is GAGVSQSPSNKVTEKGKDVELRCDPISGHTALYWYRQSLGQGLEFLIYFQGNSAPDKSGLPSDRFSAERTGGSVSTLTIQRTQQEDSAVYLCASSLRRSTSTDTQYFGPGTRLTVL.

The rearrangement uses TRBV19 and TRBJ1-3; perhaps TRBD1 as D (5 bases). Trimming cost V 3 bases and J 5 bases, with 11 bases left between them. The CDR3 has 14 amino acids. Germline assignment: CDR1 LNHDA and CDR2 SQIVND (reference sequence). The chain's CDR3 is CASSISRGRNTIYF. The CDR3, as DNA: TGTGCCAGTAGTATCAGCCGGGGGAGAAACACCATATATTTT.

V usage is TRBV15 and J usage is TRBJ2-5; possible D gene TRBD1, 6 bases. CDR1 and CDR2 from the germline V gene are LNHNV and YYDKDF (reference sequence). V shed 3 bases and J shed 4 bases, with 12 bases lying between them. The CDR3 totals 14 residues. CDR3 sequence reads: CATSRGAPSETQYF. CDR3 sequence (DNA): TGTGCCACCAGCAGGGGGGCCCCATCAGAGACCCAGTACTTC.

This clone was seen once. The rearrangement uses TRBV5-1 and TRBJ2-6, with D unresolved. Per the germline V gene, CDR1 is SGHRS and CDR2 is YFSETQ. This CDR3 region has 16 residues. The V end lost 1 base, the J end lost 0 bases, and 8 bases lay between the germline ends. CDR3: CASSLWSLSGANVLTF. The CDR3 DNA sequence: TGCGCCAGCAGCTTGTGGAGTCTCTCTGGGGCCAACGTCCTGACTTTC. Filled out from reference TRBV5-1 and TRBJ2-6, the complete variable domain reads KAGVTQTPRYLIKTRGQQVTLSCSPISGHRSVSWYQQTPGQGLQFLFEYFSETQRNKGNFPGRFSGRQFSNSRSEMNVSTLELGDSALYLCASSLWSLSGANVLTFGAGSRLTVL.

CDR3 DNA: TGTGCCAGCAGCCACCGGGCGGGTGACACCGGGGAGCTGTTTTTT. Translation gives CASSHRAGDTGELFF. V is TRBV6-5 and J is TRBJ2-2; D possibly corresponds to TRBD2 (5 bases). CDR3 length: 15 amino acids. Trimming left V 6 bases short and J 3 bases short, with 14 bases between. Germline V lookup: CDR1 MNHEY, CDR2 SVGAGI.

The J gene is TRBJ1-5, the V gene TRBV10-2, with 9 bases that match TRBD1. Trimming cost V 4 bases and J 6 bases; bases outside gene matches: 13. The CDR3 sequence is 17 residues long. CDR1 and CDR2 from the germline V gene are WSHSY and SAAADI. CDR3 in DNA: TGCGCCAGCAGTGCACCCCAACAGGGGGCTGGTGGTCAGCCCCAGCATTTT. It translates to CASSAPQQGAGGQPQHF.

V usage is TRBV27 and J usage is TRBJ2-5; D ambiguous. The CDR3 spans 15 residues. CDR1 and CDR2 (germline): MNHEY, SMNVEV (reference sequence). Trimming removed 3 bases at V and 1 base at J, with 12 bases between. Here the CDR3 DNA reads TGTGCCAGCAGTTTGGGTTGGGCGACCCAAGAGACCCAGTACTTC. It yields the protein CASSLGWATQETQYF.

This clone was detected once. This rearrangement joins TRBV7-2 to TRBJ2-7; D unclear. This CDR3 is 13 amino acids long. V lost 5 bases and J lost 3, with 11 bases in between. Germline V gene data show CDR1 as SGHTA and CDR2 as FQGNSA. The CDR3 sequence: CASSPTLNYEQYF. CDR3 bases: TGTGCCAGCAGCCCTACCCTTAACTACGAGCAGTACTTC.

The CDR3 DNA is TGCAGCGCCGGCTCCTACAATGAGCAGTTCTTC. This encodes CSAGSYNEQFF. The rearrangement links TRBV29-1 to TRBJ2-1; D is uncertain. This CDR3 region has 11 residues. V shed 7 bases and J shed 0 bases, with 4 bases lying between them. Germline CDR1 and CDR2: SQVTM and ANQGSEA.

This sequence joins TRBV9 and TRBJ2-5; 8 positions agree with TRBD2. The CDR3 has 16 residues. Trimming removed 0 bases from V and 2 bases from J; junction bases left unmatched: 6. Looked up from germline, CDR1 is SGDLS and CDR2 is YYNGEE. The CDR3 nucleotides are TGTGCCAGCAGCGTAGCAAACGGGGGGGTTCAAGAGACCCAGTACTTC. It yields the protein CASSVANGGVQETQYF.

The rearrangement links TRBV18 to TRBJ2-7; TRBD1 aligns across 8 bases. Trimming cost V 3 bases and J 5 bases; bases outside gene matches: 6. The length of the CDR3 is 14 residues. Germline V gene lookup returns CDR1 KGHSH and CDR2 LQKENI. The CDR3 reads CASSPGAGGDEQYF. CDR3 coding DNA: TGTGCCAGCTCACCCGGCGCAGGGGGCGACGAGCAGTACTTC.

The chain uses TRBV9 and TRBJ1-3; TRBD1 matches at 7 bases. Trimming at V came to 3 bases and at J to 0 bases, leaving 9 bases not matched to a gene. Germline V lookup: CDR1 SGDLS, CDR2 YYNGEE. The CDR3 is 17 amino acids. The CDR3 is CASSEGGQSPSGNTIYF. DNA of the CDR3: TGTGCCAGCAGCGAGGGGGGACAGTCCCCCTCTGGAAACACCATATATTTT.

The chain uses TRBV7-9 and TRBJ2-1; D not resolved. V was clipped by 3 bases and J by 5 bases, with 8 bases between them. The germline gives CDR1 SEHNR, CDR2 FQNEAQ (reference sequence). The CDR3 length is 13 residues. The CDR3: CASSFIRDNEQFF. CDR3 bases: TGTGCCAGCAGCTTTATCCGGGACAATGAGCAGTTCTTC.

The chain joins TRBV7-2 to TRBJ2-5; D may be TRBD1 (5 bases). V gave up 1 base and J gave up 2 bases, with 11 bases separating them. This CDR3 has 15 residues. Germline V gene sequence: CDR1 SGHTA, CDR2 FQGNSA. The CDR3 loop reads CASSLGAGYQETQYF. CDR3 nucleotide sequence: TGTGCCAGCAGCTTAGGGGCAGGGTATCAAGAGACCCAGTACTTC.

The V gene is TRBV5-4, the J gene TRBJ1-2, with D possibly TRBD1 on 5 matching bases. The V gene lost 3 bases and the J gene lost 14 bases, with 14 bases spanning the gap. In germline, CDR1 is SGHNT, CDR2 YYREEE (reference sequence). The CDR3 contains 11 residues. The CDR3 region has the DNA TGTGCCAGCAGCTCCCCGGGGGTTTCGACCTTC. It is translated as CASSSPGVSTF.

The chain links TRBV5-6 to TRBJ1-4; no definite D call. From germline, CDR1 is SGHDT and CDR2 YYEEEE. V gave up 2 bases and J gave up 8 bases, with 19 bases separating them. This CDR3 contains 16 residues. CDR3 protein: CASSFLGNAGEEKLFF. The CDR3 DNA is TGTGCCAGCAGCTTTTTGGGGAACGCCGGGGAGGAAAAACTGTTTTTT.

The V and J genes are TRBV19 and TRBJ1-5; possibly TRBD1 for D (5 bases). Germline loops: CDR1 LNHDA, CDR2 SQIVND (reference sequence). The CDR3 sequence is 18 residues long. The V gene lost 2 bases and the J gene lost 0 bases, with 17 bases spanning the gap. This CDR3 is CASSIKVQGGYSNQPQHF. The CDR3 bases are TGTGCCAGTAGTATAAAGGTTCAGGGAGGGTATAGCAATCAGCCCCAGCATTTT.

This clone was counted once. The chain employs TRBV28 and TRBJ2-7, with D possibly being TRBD2 (6 bases). CDR3 length: 15 amino acids. Germline CDR1 is MDHEN and CDR2 is SYDVKM. V lost 6 bases and J lost 6, with 21 bases in between. Here the CDR3 DNA reads TGTGCCAGCAGACCAGATCGACCAGGGAGGCGCGAGCAGTACTTC. This translates into CASRPDRPGRREQYF.

The chain carries TRBV5-1 and TRBJ1-1; D gene uncertain. Trimming shortened V by 5 bases and J by 0 bases, and 14 bases separated the two germline ends. CDR1 is SGHRS and CDR2 is YFSETQ in the germline V gene. The CDR3 is made up of 15 amino acids. Here the CDR3 DNA reads TGCGCCAGCAGGTGGGAGTTGCAGGTGAACACTGAAGCTTTCTTT. Translation gives CASRWELQVNTEAFF. Looking up the rest from reference TRBV5-1 and TRBJ1-1 gives the full variable domain: KAGVTQTPRYLIKTRGQQVTLSCSPISGHRSVSWYQQTPGQGLQFLFEYFSETQRNKGNFPGRFSGRQFSNSRSEMNVSTLELGDSALYLCASRWELQVNTEAFFGQGTRLTVV.

This sequence joins TRBV5-4 and TRBJ1-1; 7 bases match TRBD1. V shed 7 bases and J 0 bases; nucleotides not matched to a gene: 9. The CDR3 is 15 residues long. CDR1 is SGHNT, CDR2 YYREEE, per germline (reference sequence). The CDR3 reads CASGGTANMNTEAFF. In nucleotides, the CDR3 is TGTGCCAGCGGGGGGACAGCTAATATGAACACTGAAGCTTTCTTT. The entire variable domain, with the rest obtained from reference TRBV5-4 and TRBJ1-1, is as follows: ETGVTQSPTHLIKTRGQQVTLRCSSQSGHNTVSWYQQALGQGPQFIFQYYREEENGRGNFPPRFSGLQFPNYSSELNVNALELDDSALYLCASGGTANMNTEAFFGQGTRLTVV.

This clone was counted a single time. The gene calls are TRBV6-5 and TRBJ1-1; D ambiguous. Germline values: CDR1 MNHEY, CDR2 SVGAGI. V was clipped by 5 bases and J by 1 base, with 5 bases between them. The CDR3 spans 12 residues. CDR3: CASSQQNTEAFF. In nucleotides, the CDR3 is TGTGCCAGCAGTCAACAGAACACTGAAGCTTTCTTT.

This clone occurred a few times. The chain employs TRBV5-4 and TRBJ1-5, with TRBD1 matching over 7 bases. Germline CDR1 reads SGHNT; CDR2 reads YYREEE (reference sequence). Germline trimming cut 5 bases from V and 3 bases from J; bases unmatched to any gene: 5. This CDR3 spans 14 amino acids. Here the CDR3 reads CASRRDRHNQPQHF. The DNA of the CDR3 is TGTGCCAGCAGACGGGACAGACACAATCAGCCCCAGCATTTT.

The chain joins TRBV30 to TRBJ2-7; D may be TRBD1 (6 bases). The V and J ends lost 5 bases and 3 bases respectively, with 17 bases between them. In germline, CDR1 is GTSNPN, CDR2 SVGIG (reference sequence). The CDR3 runs 14 residues. In DNA, the CDR3 is TGTGCCTGGCACCCCGGGACAAACAACTACGAGCAGTACTTC. This sequence encodes CAWHPGTNNYEQYF.

V and J are TRBV5-6 and TRBJ2-7; possible D gene TRBD2, 6 bases. CDR1 and CDR2 from the germline V gene are SGHDT and YYEEEE. The CDR3 contains 17 residues. V was clipped by 0 bases and J by 6 bases, with 22 bases between them. CDR3 loop: CASSLGGAGRGLSEQYF. The DNA for the CDR3 is TGTGCCAGCAGCTTGGGCGGTGCGGGGAGAGGTCTAAGCGAGCAGTACTTC.

This clone was counted once. This chain uses TRBV19 with TRBJ2-6; D gene uncertain. The ends were cut back, 7 bases at V and 0 bases at J, with 10 bases in the middle. This CDR3 has 15 residues. Germline CDR1 reads LNHDA; CDR2 reads SQIVND (reference sequence). CDR3 DNA sequence: TGTGCCAGTACCCTAGTTAGCTCTGGGGCCAACGTCCTGACTTTC. It specifies CASTLVSSGANVLTF.

The genes are TRBV7-3 and TRBJ2-3; TRBD2 agrees at 8 bases. Germline CDR1 and CDR2: SGHTA and FQGTGA. The CDR3 totals 16 residues. The V gene end was trimmed by 1 base and the J gene end by 2 bases; junction bases not matched to a gene: 5. The CDR3 protein is CASSLNSGVATDTQYF. In DNA form, the CDR3 reads TGTGCCAGCAGCTTAAATAGCGGGGTTGCCACAGATACGCAGTATTTT.

This chain connects TRBV27 to TRBJ2-2; TRBD1 might be the D (5 bases). Germline V gene data show CDR1 as MNHEY and CDR2 as SMNVEV (reference sequence). The germline V and J ends were trimmed by 5 bases and 7 bases, with 14 bases remaining between them. There are 14 residues in the CDR3. CDR3 residues: CASSPVRGHGELFF. In DNA form, the CDR3 reads TGTGCCAGCAGTCCGGTTAGGGGCCACGGGGAGCTGTTTTTT.